The 24 T cell receptor beta chains in this list originate from one sample, sequenced in a study of CD8 T cells in ankylosing spondylitis. Their target antigens are unknown. In TCRdb, the 5' RACE reads were re-called with MiXCR into one record per CDR3 protein. The sample includes about 840,000 distinct CDR3 sequences, roughly 10% of them seen just once. Study observations and caveats: Made up of about eight highly homologous variants, a TCR beta motif appeared characteristic of ankylosing spondylitis blood.

The sequencing sample was made of blood, either unsorted or a sorted T cell fraction (not recorded which). The receptors originated from a male donor with ankylosing spondylitis.

This chain's CDR3 is CSASVSTSGRAWNEQFF. Written as DNA, the CDR3 is TGCAGTGCTAGCGTCTCGACTAGCGGGAGGGCCTGGAATGAGCAGTTCTTC. J is TRBJ2-1 and V is TRBV20-1; 14 nucleotides agree with TRBD2. CDR1 is DFQATT, CDR2 SNEGSKA, per germline (reference sequence). The J segment lost 7 bases and the V segment lost 3 bases, leaving 11 bases of the junction unmatched. This CDR3 region has 17 residues.

V gene TRBV5-4 combines with J gene TRBJ1-1; possible D gene TRBD1, 5 bases. Trimming removed 4 bases at V and 5 bases at J, with 18 bases between. The CDR3 is 15 residues long. Germline CDR1 SGHNT, CDR2 YYREEE (reference sequence). CDR3: CASSLPPGLKTEAFF. The CDR3 nucleotides read TGTGCCAGCAGCCTACCACCAGGGTTAAAGACTGAAGCTTTCTTT.

The CDR3 here is CASSPGTSGVLEQYF. The CDR3 DNA reads TGTGCCAGCAGCCCTGGGACTAGCGGGGTCCTCGAGCAGTACTTC. The chain uses TRBV7-2 and TRBJ2-7; 13 nucleotides line up with TRBD2. The V gene end was trimmed by 5 bases and the J gene end by 6 bases; junction bases not matched to a gene: 7. This CDR3 region has 15 residues. Germline V lookup: CDR1 SGHTA, CDR2 FQGNSA.

V gene TRBV4-3 combines with J gene TRBJ2-1; D might be TRBD2 (7 bases). With 4 bases removed from V and 5 bases from J, the gap between germline ends came to 15 bases. This CDR3 region has 15 residues. Germline V CDR1 and CDR2: LGHNA, YSLEER. CDR3 in amino acids: CASSPLGGADNEQFF. CDR3 DNA: TGCGCCAGCAGCCCCTTAGGGGGGGCAGACAATGAGCAGTTCTTC.

The chain combines TRBV25-1 with TRBJ2-1, with 8 bases matching TRBD1. Germline values: CDR1 MGHDK, CDR2 SYGVNS. The CDR3 length is 13 residues. Trimming at V came to 8 bases and at J to 10 bases, leaving 10 bases not matched to a gene. CDR3 coding DNA: TGTGCCAGCTCTCGGGACAGGCTCGGCGAGCAGTTCTTC. Amino acid sequence: CASSRDRLGEQFF.

The chain recombines TRBV7-9 with TRBJ1-1; the D gene is possibly TRBD1 (5 bases). The germline V and J ends were trimmed by 1 base and 11 bases, with 14 bases remaining between them. The CDR3 length is 13 residues. Germline assignment: CDR1 SEHNR and CDR2 FQNEAQ (reference sequence). The CDR3 DNA follows: TGTGCCAGCAGCTTAGATGGGGACGTCGCCGCTTTCTTT. Translating it yields CASSLDGDVAAFF.

This clonotype came up a few times. This rearrangement joins TRBV12-3 or TRBV12-4 to TRBJ1-3, with D perhaps TRBD1 (5 bases). The CDR3 sequence is 15 residues long. Trimming removed 4 bases at V and 0 bases at J, with 10 bases between. The CDR3 here is CASSSTAHSGNTIYF. In DNA, the CDR3 is TGTGCCAGCAGTTCGACAGCACACTCTGGAAACACCATATATTTT.

V usage is TRBV27 and J usage is TRBJ2-1; no firm D call. V lost 3 bases and J 3 bases, leaving 9 bases between the germline ends. Germline CDR1 is MNHEY and CDR2 is SMNVEV (reference sequence). The CDR3 is 14 residues long. The CDR3 here is CASSLWPNYNEQFF. CDR3 nucleotides: TGTGCCAGCAGTTTGTGGCCGAACTACAATGAGCAGTTCTTC.

The chain joins TRBV20-1 to TRBJ2-7, with 11 bases fitting TRBD1. Germline V gene lookup returns CDR1 DFQATT and CDR2 SNEGSKA (reference sequence). The CDR3 length is 15 residues. The junction had 10 bases not matched to a gene; V was cut back by 3 bases and J by 6 bases. CDR3 in amino acids: CSASEERTGGLEQYF. CDR3 coding DNA: TGCAGTGCTAGCGAGGAAAGGACAGGGGGCCTCGAGCAGTACTTC.

This clonotype showed up many times. This sequence joins TRBV7-8 and TRBJ2-5; 10 bases line up with TRBD2. The CDR3 spans 14 residues. In germline, CDR1 is SGHVS, CDR2 FQNEAQ. The V gene end was trimmed by 5 bases and the J gene end by 5 bases; junction bases not matched to a gene: 5. CDR3 in DNA: TGTGCCAGCAGCGCTAGCGGGAGAAGGGAGACCCAGTACTTC. Translating gives CASSASGRRETQYF.

Only a few counts were recorded for this clonotype. V usage is TRBV18 and J usage is TRBJ2-7; D is possibly TRBD1 (6 bases). The CDR3 is 13 amino acids. Trimming took off 7 bases at V and 3 bases at J, with 13 bases between the two ends. Germline loops: CDR1 KGHSH, CDR2 LQKENI. The CDR3 nucleotides read TGTGCCAGCTTTATTCCAGGGGACTACGAGCAGTACTTC. Translating it yields CASFIPGDYEQYF.

This clonotype occurred many times. The chain recombines TRBV29-1 with TRBJ1-2; no clear D gene. Germline lookup yields CDR1 SQVTM and CDR2 ANQGSEA. This CDR3 is 12 amino acids long. Trimming left V 4 bases short and J 2 bases short, with 8 bases between. This CDR3 reads CSVVALNYGYTF. The CDR3 bases are TGCAGCGTTGTTGCGCTGAACTATGGCTACACCTTC.

This clonotype was counted between two and nine times. V gene TRBV7-2 combines with J gene TRBJ2-7; TRBD1 matches 8 bases. The CDR3 length is 15 residues. V lost 4 bases and J lost 1; bases outside the gene matches: 6. CDR1 is SGHTA and CDR2 is FQGNSA in the germline V gene. CDR3 nucleotide sequence: TGTGCCAGCAGCTGGACGACAGGGGCGTCCTACGAGCAGTACTTC. This gives the protein CASSWTTGASYEQYF.

The CDR3 DNA follows: TGTGCCAGCAGTTCCGTTAGCGGGAGCACCTACAATGAGCAGTTCTTC. Its protein is CASSSVSGSTYNEQFF. The chain combines TRBV6-2 or TRBV6-3 with TRBJ2-1, with 9 bases identical to TRBD2. Germline lookup yields CDR1 MNHEY and CDR2 SVGEGT. After removal of 4 bases from V and 2 bases from J, the junction contained 6 bases not matched to a gene. The CDR3 totals 16 residues.

The chain has TRBV20-1 and TRBJ1-5; perhaps TRBD1 as D (6 bases). The CDR3 spans 16 residues. V was shortened by 6 bases and J by 0 bases, with 18 bases between the two germline ends. CDR1 DFQATT and CDR2 SNEGSKA come from the germline V gene (reference sequence). CDR3 coding DNA: TGCAGTGCCAAAAGGGGGGGGGACCTTAGCAATCAGCCCCAGCATTTT. Amino acid sequence: CSAKRGGDLSNQPQHF.

In this sample, this clonotype turned up a few times. The CDR3 protein is CASNIPTGGLETQYF. CDR3 coding DNA: TGTGCCAGCAATATTCCCACAGGGGGCCTGGAGACCCAGTACTTC. This rearrangement joins TRBV5-5 to TRBJ2-5; 9 nucleotides align to TRBD1. Germline V gene data show CDR1 as SGHKS and CDR2 as YYEKEE (reference sequence). The trim removed 6 bases at V and 5 bases at J, leaving 11 bases unmatched. The CDR3 loop spans 15 amino acids.

J is TRBJ2-5 and V is TRBV20-1; no clear D gene. The germline V and J ends were trimmed by 5 bases and 1 base, with 14 bases remaining between them. The length of the CDR3 is 14 residues. Germline V CDR1 and CDR2: DFQATT, SNEGSKA (reference sequence). CDR3 residues: CSASSHHSQETQYF. The CDR3 DNA sequence: TGCAGTGCTTCATCCCACCACTCCCAAGAGACCCAGTACTTC.

The J gene is TRBJ2-3, the V gene TRBV28; D not certain. The CDR3 is made up of 15 amino acids. The ends were cut back, 6 bases at V and 1 base at J, with 14 bases in the middle. Germline CDR1 MDHEN, CDR2 SYDVKM. CDR3 sequence reads: CASRVRAWGTDTQYF. CDR3 bases: TGTGCCAGCAGGGTGAGAGCCTGGGGCACAGATACGCAGTATTTT.

This clonotype was seen a few times. V usage is TRBV18 and J usage is TRBJ2-1, with TRBD1 matching 7 bases. CDR3 size: 15 residues. Germline V gene data show CDR1 as KGHSH and CDR2 as LQKENI. V shed 2 bases, J shed 4 bases, and the junction held 5 bases outside the gene matches. The CDR3 DNA reads TGTGCCAGCTCACCAATAGGACAGGATTACAATGAGCAGTTCTTC. Its protein product is CASSPIGQDYNEQFF.

This clonotype turned up a few times. The rearrangement links TRBV7-2 to TRBJ2-5, with 8 nucleotides matching TRBD2. The V and J ends lost 3 bases and 10 bases, in that order; junction bases with no gene match: 7. The length of the CDR3 is 13 residues. Germline V gives CDR1 SGHTA, CDR2 FQGNSA. CDR3 in DNA: TGTGCCAGCAGCTTGGACGGGACTAGGGGCCAGTACTTC. This sequence encodes CASSLDGTRGQYF.

This clonotype was seen only a few times. The chain has TRBV20-1 and TRBJ1-2; D is possibly TRBD1 (5 bases). V was clipped by 0 bases and J by 3 bases, with 8 bases between them. CDR1 is DFQATT and CDR2 is SNEGSKA in the germline V gene (reference sequence). CDR3 length: 13 residues. Here the CDR3 reads CSARDAGHYGYTF. The DNA for the CDR3 is TGCAGTGCTAGAGATGCGGGGCACTATGGCTACACCTTC.

At least ten counts were recorded for this clonotype. This rearrangement joins TRBV10-3 to TRBJ1-1; 7 nucleotides match TRBD1. CDR1 and CDR2 from the germline V gene are ENHRY and SYGVKD. V trimming: 7 bases; J trimming: 0 bases; junction bases outside the gene matches: 5. The CDR3 is 14 amino acids. The DNA for the CDR3 is TGTGCCATCAAACCGGGACAGCTGAACACTGAAGCTTTCTTT. Encoded protein: CAIKPGQLNTEAFF.

The gene calls are TRBV20-1 and TRBJ1-2; D is undetermined. Germline CDR1 is DFQATT and CDR2 is SNEGSKA (reference sequence). CDR3 length equals 15 residues. V was shortened by 0 bases and J by 3 bases, with 14 bases between the two germline ends. The CDR3 region is CSARDPRPRDYGYTF. Written as DNA, the CDR3 is TGCAGTGCTAGAGATCCTCGCCCTAGGGACTATGGCTACACCTTC.

This clonotype was counted many times. The chain recombines TRBV6-1 with TRBJ2-1; a possible D gene is TRBD1 (6 bases). The germline V gene encodes CDR1 MNHNS and CDR2 SASEGT. V lost 5 bases and J 2 bases, leaving 16 bases between the germline ends. This CDR3 contains 16 residues. The CDR3 sequence: CASSPRGTRPYNEQFF. CDR3 coding DNA: TGTGCCAGCAGTCCCAGGGGAACCAGGCCCTACAATGAGCAGTTCTTC.